This T cell receptor beta chain derives from a study of T-cell reconstitution after alpha-beta-depleted transplantation in children. Findings and caveats of the study: Alpha-beta T cells about two months after transplant reportedly derived from several hundred expanded graft clones. TCRbeta diversity was high at day 60 in some patients (a result of surviving recipient T cells and thymic progenitors).

Trimming cost V 0 bases and J 3 bases, with 10 bases left between them. The CDR3 consists of 14 residues. Germline-derived CDR1 and CDR2 are SGHRS and YFSETQ. This clonotype appeared a few times. Its antigen is unidentified. The TCRbeta library incorporated unique molecular identifiers. TCRdb reanalysed the PCR reads using MiXCR and keeps one entry per CDR3 protein. Of 700,000 to 850,000 distinct CDR3 sequences in the sample, roughly 15% were seen once. This TCR was recovered from a male patient younger than 18 who had a stem cell transplant for acute lymphoblastic leukemia, so the T cells may come from the graft donor. The specimen comprised PBMCs, mostly from graft donor cells, sampled 360 days after TCRalphabeta/CD19-depleted stem cell transplant. The chain couples TRBV5-1 to TRBJ2-7; TRBD2 is a possible D gene (5 bases). CDR3: CASSLGGNRYEQYF. DNA of the CDR3: TGCGCCAGCAGCTTGGGAGGGAACCGCTACGAGCAGTACTTC.